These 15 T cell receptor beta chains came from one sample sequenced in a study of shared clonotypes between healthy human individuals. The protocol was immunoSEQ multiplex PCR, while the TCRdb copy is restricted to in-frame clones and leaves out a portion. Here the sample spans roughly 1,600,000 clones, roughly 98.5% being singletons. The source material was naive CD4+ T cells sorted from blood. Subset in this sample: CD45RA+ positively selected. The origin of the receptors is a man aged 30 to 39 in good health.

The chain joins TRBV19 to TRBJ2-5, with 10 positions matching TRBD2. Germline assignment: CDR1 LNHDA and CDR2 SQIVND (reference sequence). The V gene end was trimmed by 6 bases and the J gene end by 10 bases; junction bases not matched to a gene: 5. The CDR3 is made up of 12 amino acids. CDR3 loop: CASSQLAGYQYF. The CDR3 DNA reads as TGTGCCAGTAGCCAACTAGCGGGATACCAGTACTTC.

CDR3 nucleotides: TGTGCCAGCAGCCGCGACAGGGACTATGGCTACACCTTC. Translation gives CASSRDRDYGYTF. The chain has TRBV7-8 and TRBJ1-2, with 7 positions matching TRBD1. V was pared by 5 bases and J by 3 bases, with 3 bases of the junction left unmatched. Germline V lookup: CDR1 SGHVS, CDR2 FQNEAQ. The CDR3 spans 13 residues.

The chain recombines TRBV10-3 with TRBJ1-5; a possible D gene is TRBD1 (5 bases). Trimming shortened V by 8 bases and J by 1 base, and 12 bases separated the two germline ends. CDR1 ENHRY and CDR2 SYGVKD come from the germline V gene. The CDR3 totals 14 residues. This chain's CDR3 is CAIWGGSSNQPQHF. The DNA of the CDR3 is TGTGCCATCTGGGGGGGGTCCAGCAATCAGCCCCAGCATTTT.

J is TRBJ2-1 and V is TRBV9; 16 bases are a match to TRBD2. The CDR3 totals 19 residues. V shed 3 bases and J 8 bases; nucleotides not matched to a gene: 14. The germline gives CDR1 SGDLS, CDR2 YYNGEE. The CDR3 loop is CASSARAGTSGRAVDEQFF. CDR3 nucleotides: TGTGCCAGCAGCGCGAGAGCTGGGACTAGCGGGAGGGCCGTGGATGAGCAGTTCTTC.

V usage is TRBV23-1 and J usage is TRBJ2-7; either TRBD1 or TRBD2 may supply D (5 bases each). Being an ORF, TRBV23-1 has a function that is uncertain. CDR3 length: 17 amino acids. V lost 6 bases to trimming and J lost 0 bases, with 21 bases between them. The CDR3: CASSQPLRDRHSYEQYF. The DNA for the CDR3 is TGCGCCAGCAGCCAACCGCTAAGGGACCGACACTCCTACGAGCAGTACTTC.

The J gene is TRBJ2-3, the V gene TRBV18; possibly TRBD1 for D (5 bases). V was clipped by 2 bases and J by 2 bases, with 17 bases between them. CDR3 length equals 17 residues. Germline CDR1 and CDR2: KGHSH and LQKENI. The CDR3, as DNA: TGTGCCAGCTCACCATTGGAGACAGACCCTATCACAGATACGCAGTATTTT. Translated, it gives CASSPLETDPITDTQYF.

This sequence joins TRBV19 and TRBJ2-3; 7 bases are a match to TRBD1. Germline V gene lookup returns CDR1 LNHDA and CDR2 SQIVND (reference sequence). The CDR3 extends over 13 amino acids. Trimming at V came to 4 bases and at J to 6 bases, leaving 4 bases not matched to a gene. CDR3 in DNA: TGTGCCAGTAGTACGGACAGGACGGATACGCAGTATTTT. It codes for CASSTDRTDTQYF.

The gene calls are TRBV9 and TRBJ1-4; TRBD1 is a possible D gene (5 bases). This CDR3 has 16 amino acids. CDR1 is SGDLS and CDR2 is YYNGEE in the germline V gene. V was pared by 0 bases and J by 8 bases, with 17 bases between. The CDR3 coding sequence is TGTGCCAGCAGCGTAGACCCGGGACCAAGAGGGGAAAAACTGTTTTTT. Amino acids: CASSVDPGPRGEKLFF.

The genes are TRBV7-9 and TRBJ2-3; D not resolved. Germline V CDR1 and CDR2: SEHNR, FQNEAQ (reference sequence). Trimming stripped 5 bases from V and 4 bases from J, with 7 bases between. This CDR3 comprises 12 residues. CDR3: CASSKSSDTQYF. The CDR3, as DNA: TGTGCCAGCAGCAAGAGTTCAGATACGCAGTATTTT.

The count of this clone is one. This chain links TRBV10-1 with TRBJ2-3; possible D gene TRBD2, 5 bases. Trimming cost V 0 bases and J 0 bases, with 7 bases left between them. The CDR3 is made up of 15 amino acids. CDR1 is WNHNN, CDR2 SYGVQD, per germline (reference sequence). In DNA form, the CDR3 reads TGCGCCAGCAGTGAGTCCGGGATCAGCACAGATACGCAGTATTTT. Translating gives CASSESGISTDTQYF.

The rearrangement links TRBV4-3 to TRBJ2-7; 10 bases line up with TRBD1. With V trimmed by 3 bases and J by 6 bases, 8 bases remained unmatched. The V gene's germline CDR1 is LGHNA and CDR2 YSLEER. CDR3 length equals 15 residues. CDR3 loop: CASSQAGTGVGEQYF. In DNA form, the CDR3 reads TGCGCCAGCAGCCAGGCCGGGACAGGGGTGGGCGAGCAGTACTTC.

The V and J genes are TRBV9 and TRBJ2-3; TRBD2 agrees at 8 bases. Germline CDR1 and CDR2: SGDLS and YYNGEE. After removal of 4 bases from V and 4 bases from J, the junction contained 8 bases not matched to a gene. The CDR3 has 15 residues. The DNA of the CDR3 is TGTGCCAGCAGCAAAGCGGGAGAAAGGTCAGATACGCAGTATTTT. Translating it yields CASSKAGERSDTQYF. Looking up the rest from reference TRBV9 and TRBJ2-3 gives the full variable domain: DSGVTQTPKHLITATGQRVTLRCSPRSGDLSVYWYQQSLDQGLQFLIQYYNGEERAKGNILERFSAQQFPDLHSELNLSSLELGDSALYFCASSKAGERSDTQYFGPGTRLTVL.

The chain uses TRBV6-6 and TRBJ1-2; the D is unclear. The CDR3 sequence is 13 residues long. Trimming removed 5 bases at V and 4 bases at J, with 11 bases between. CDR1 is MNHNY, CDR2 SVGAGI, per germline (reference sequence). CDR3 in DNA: TGTGCCAGCAGTGACGGGCACCCCTATGGCTACACCTTC. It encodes CASSDGHPYGYTF.

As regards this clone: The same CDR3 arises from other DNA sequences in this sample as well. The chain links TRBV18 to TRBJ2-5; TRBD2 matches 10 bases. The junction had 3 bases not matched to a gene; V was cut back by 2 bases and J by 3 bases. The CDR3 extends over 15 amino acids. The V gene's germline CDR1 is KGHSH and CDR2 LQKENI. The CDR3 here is CASSPGAGGEETQYF. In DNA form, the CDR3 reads TGTGCCAGCTCACCAGGAGCGGGAGGGGAAGAGACCCAGTACTTC.

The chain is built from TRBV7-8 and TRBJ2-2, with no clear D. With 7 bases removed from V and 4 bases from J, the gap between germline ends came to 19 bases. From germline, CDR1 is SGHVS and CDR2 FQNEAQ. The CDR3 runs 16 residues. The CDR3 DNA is TGTGCCAGCACCAAAGAAGGTCCGGGCAGCACCGGGGAGCTGTTTTTT. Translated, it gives CASTKEGPGSTGELFF. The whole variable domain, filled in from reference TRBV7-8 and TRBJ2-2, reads GAGVSQSPRYKVAKRGQDVALRCDPISGHVSLFWYQQALGQGPEFLTYFQNEAQLDKSGLPSDRFFAERPEGSVSTLKIQRTQQEDSAVYLCASTKEGPGSTGELFFGEGSRLTVL.